This T cell receptor (beta chain) was found in a study of blood T cell repertoires in COVID-19. Study-level information: The United States, Italy and Spain were the sources of the acute and convalescent COVID-19 samples.

Data came from immunoSEQ multiplex PCR; TCRdb stores just in-frame clones and leaves some out. The sample carries 200,000 or so clones, about 87% recorded once. Each exposed participant met a COVID-19 case in the 2 weeks preceding study entry. The sample consisted of PBMCs or T cells enriched from blood (not recorded which). The receptor comes from a young woman who had been exposed to COVID-19.

The CDR3 sequence: CASSLGPVSNQPQHF. CDR3 DNA: TGTGCCAGCAGCTTAGGTCCCGTTAGCAATCAGCCCCAGCATTTT. This chain links TRBV7-6 with TRBJ1-5; D is unresolved. This CDR3 is built from 15 residues. Per germline, CDR1 SGHVS and CDR2 FNYEAQ. V was clipped by 1 base and J by 0 bases, with 7 bases between them. The complete variable domain, with remaining parts taken from reference TRBV7-6 and TRBJ1-5, reads GAGVSQSPRYKVTKRGQDVALRCDPISGHVSLYWYRQALGQGPEFLTYFNYEAQQDKSGLPNDRFSAERPEGSISTLTIQRTEQRDSAMYRCASSLGPVSNQPQHFGDGTRLSIL.